This TCR beta chain was captured by sequencing in a study of blood T cell repertoires in COVID-19. Repertoires were generated with immunoSEQ multiplex PCR, while TCRdb's copy carries only in-frame clones and drops some. This table holds around 170,000 clones, around four fifths found once. The sample was peripheral blood. This sequence originates from a woman in her fifties or sixties with acute or convalescent COVID-19.

CDR3 protein: CASSLPGGSGAPYEQYF. Written as DNA, the CDR3 is TGTGCCAGCAGCTTGCCGGGGGGGAGCGGGGCCCCCTACGAGCAGTACTTC. The chain links TRBV5-4 to TRBJ2-7; TRBD2 agrees at 8 bases. The CDR3 consists of 17 residues. Germline V gives CDR1 SGHNT, CDR2 YYREEE (reference sequence). V gave up 1 base and J gave up 2 bases; unmatched junction bases: 11. The variable domain in full, completed from reference TRBV5-4 and TRBJ2-7, reads ETGVTQSPTHLIKTRGQQVTLRCSSQSGHNTVSWYQQALGQGPQFIFQYYREEENGRGNFPPRFSGLQFPNYSSELNVNALELDDSALYLCASSLPGGSGAPYEQYFGPGTRLTVT.